The subject of this entry is one TCR beta chain. Its target is unknown. This record belongs to a study of T cell responses to AZD1222 COVID-19 vaccine. TCRdb's copy holds only in-frame clones and misses some; the assay was immunoSEQ multiplex PCR. The sample holds under 170,000 clones, roughly 94% seen once. Study-wide results and limits: Donors, mostly white British, included more females; clonal diversity was possibly underestimated. The number of AZD1222 recipients seropositive at baseline was only 5 to 7. Reports say nearly half of spike-specific TCRs go after unmutated variant regions.

In germline, CDR1 is SGHTA, CDR2 FQGNSA. This CDR3 comprises 13 residues. V gave up 6 bases and J gave up 6 bases, with 12 bases separating them. This chain connects TRBV7-2 to TRBJ2-1; TRBD1 might be the D (6 bases). Sequenced here: peripheral blood, sampled on day 0 of AZD1222 vaccination. The clonotype originates from an adult in good health. The DNA of the CDR3 is TGTGCCAGCAGGCGAACAGGGTTCAATGAGCAGTTCTTC. The encoded protein is CASRRTGFNEQFF.